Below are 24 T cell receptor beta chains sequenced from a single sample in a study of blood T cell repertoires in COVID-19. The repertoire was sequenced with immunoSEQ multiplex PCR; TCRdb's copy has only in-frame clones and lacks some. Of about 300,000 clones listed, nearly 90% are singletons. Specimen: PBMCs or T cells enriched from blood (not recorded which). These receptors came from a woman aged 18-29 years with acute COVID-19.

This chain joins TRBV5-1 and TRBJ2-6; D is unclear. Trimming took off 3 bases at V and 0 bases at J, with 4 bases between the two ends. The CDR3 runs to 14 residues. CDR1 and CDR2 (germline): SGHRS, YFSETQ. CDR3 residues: CASSWSSGANVLTF. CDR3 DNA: TGCGCCAGCAGCTGGAGCTCTGGGGCCAACGTCCTGACTTTC.

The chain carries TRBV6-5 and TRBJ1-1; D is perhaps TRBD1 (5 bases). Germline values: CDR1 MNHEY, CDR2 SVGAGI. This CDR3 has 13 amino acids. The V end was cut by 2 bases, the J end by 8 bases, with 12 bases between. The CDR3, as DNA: TGTGCCAGCAGTTACGTCAGGACATCCGAAGCTTTCTTT. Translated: CASSYVRTSEAFF.

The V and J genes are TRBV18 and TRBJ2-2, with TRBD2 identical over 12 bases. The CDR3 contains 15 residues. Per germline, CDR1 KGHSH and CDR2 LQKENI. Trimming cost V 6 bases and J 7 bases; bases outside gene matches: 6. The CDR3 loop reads CASSPTSGSDGELFF. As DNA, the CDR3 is TGTGCCAGCTCGCCGACTAGCGGGAGTGACGGGGAGCTGTTTTTT.

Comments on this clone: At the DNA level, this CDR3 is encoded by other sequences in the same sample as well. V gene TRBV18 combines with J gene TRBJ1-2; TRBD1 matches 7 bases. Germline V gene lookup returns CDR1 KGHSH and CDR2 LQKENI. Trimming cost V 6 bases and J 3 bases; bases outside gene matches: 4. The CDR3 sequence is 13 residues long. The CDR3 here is CASSPDRDYGYTF. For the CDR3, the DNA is TGTGCCAGCTCTCCTGACAGGGACTATGGCTACACCTTC.

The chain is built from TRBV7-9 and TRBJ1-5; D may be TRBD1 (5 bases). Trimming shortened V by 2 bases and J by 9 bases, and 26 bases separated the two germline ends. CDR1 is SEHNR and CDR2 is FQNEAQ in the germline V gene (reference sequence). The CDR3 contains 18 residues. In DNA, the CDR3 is TGTGCCAGCAGCTTATCCCAAGGAGGGGTTGGGGTCCGGGCGCCCCAGCATTTT. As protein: CASSLSQGGVGVRAPQHF.

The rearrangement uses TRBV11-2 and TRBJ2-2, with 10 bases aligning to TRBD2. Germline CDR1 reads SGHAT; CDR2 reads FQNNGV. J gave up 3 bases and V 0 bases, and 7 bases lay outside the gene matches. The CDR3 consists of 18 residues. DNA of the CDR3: TGTGCCAGCAGCTTAGATTCTAGCGGGAGTGCGGACACCGGGGAGCTGTTTTTT. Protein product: CASSLDSSGSADTGELFF.

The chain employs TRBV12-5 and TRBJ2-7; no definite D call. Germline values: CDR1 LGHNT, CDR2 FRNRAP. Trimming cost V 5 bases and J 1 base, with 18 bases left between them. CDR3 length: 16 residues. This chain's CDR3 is CASGIILGSRSYEQYF. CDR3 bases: TGTGCTAGTGGTATCATCCTGGGCAGCCGTTCCTACGAGCAGTACTTC.

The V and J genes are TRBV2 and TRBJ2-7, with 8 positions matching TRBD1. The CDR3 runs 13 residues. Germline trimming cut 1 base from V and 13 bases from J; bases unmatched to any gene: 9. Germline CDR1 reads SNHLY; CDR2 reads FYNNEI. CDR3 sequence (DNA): TGTGCCAGCAGTGAAGACCTAGGACAGGGTGTATACTTC. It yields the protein CASSEDLGQGVYF.

The CDR3 nucleotides read TGTGCCAGCAGCCTCAGGGGGGAAACTGAAGCTTTCTTT. Amino acid sequence: CASSLRGETEAFF. The rearrangement uses TRBV3-1 (or the pseudogene TRBV3-2) and TRBJ1-1; 7 bases align to TRBD1. The CDR3 is 13 residues long. J lost 5 bases, V lost 4 bases, and 4 bases had no gene match. Looked up from germline, CDR1 is LGHDT and CDR2 is YNNKEL (reference sequence).

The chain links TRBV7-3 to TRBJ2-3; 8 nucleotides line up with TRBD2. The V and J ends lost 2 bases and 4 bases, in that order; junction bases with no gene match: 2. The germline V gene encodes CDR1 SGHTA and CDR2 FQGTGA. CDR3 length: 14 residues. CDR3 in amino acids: CASSLSSGPDTQYF. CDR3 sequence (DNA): TGTGCCAGCAGCTTATCTAGCGGGCCAGATACGCAGTATTTT.

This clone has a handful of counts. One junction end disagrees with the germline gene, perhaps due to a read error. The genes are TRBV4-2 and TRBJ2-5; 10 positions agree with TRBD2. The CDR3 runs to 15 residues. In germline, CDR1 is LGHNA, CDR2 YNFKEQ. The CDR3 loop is CASSREREGQGTQYF. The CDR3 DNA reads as TGTGCCAGCAGCCGAGAGCGGGAGGGCCAAGGGACCCAGTACTTC.

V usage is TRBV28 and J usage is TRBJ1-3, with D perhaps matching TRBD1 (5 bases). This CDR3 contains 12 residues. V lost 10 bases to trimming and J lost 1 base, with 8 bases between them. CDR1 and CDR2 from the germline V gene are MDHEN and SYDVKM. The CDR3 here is CATRGSGNTIYF. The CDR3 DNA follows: TGTGCCACCCGGGGGTCTGGAAACACCATATATTTT.

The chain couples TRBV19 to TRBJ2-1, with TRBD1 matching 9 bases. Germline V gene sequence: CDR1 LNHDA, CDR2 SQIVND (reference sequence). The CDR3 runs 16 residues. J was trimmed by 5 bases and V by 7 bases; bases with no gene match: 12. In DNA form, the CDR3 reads TGTGCCAGTACCGGATCGGGGACAGGGAGGAACAATGAGCAGTTCTTC. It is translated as CASTGSGTGRNNEQFF.

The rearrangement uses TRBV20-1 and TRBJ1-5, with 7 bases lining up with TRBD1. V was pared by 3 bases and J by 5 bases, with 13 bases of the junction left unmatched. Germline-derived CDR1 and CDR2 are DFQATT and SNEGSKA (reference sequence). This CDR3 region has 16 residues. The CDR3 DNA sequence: TGCAGTGCTAGTGCCGGGACAGCCAACGGATATCAGCCCCAGCATTTT. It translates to CSASAGTANGYQPQHF.

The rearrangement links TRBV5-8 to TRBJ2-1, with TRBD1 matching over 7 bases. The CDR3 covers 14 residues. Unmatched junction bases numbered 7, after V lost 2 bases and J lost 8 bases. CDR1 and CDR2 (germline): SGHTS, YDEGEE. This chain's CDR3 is CASSFQGGVDEQFF. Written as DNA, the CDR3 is TGTGCCAGCAGCTTCCAAGGGGGCGTCGATGAGCAGTTCTTC.

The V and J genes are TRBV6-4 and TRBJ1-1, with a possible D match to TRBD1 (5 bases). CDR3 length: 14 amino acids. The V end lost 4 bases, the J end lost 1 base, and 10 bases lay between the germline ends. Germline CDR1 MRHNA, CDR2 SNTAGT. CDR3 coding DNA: TGTGCCAGCAGTGTAACAGGCGCGAACACTGAAGCTTTCTTT. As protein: CASSVTGANTEAFF.

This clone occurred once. Written as DNA, the CDR3 is TGTGCCTGGAGTGTATATGACCCGAGGGAGCACTGCACCTTC. It is translated as CAWSVYDPREHCTF. This sequence joins TRBV30 and TRBJ1-2; D not resolved. The CDR3 has 14 amino acids. Trimming removed 0 bases from V and 13 bases from J, with 21 bases in between. Germline V lookup: CDR1 GTSNPN, CDR2 SVGIG (reference sequence).

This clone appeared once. The CDR3 nucleotides read TGTGCCAGCAGCCGTTTTCTGACAGGGGCCCCAAATCAGCCCCAGCATTTT. Translating it yields CASSRFLTGAPNQPQHF. V is TRBV7-2 and J is TRBJ1-5; TRBD1 agrees at 8 bases. The CDR3 sequence is 17 residues long. The V segment lost 5 bases and the J segment 4 bases; nucleotides outside the gene matches: 13. Germline-derived CDR1 and CDR2 are SGHTA and FQGNSA.

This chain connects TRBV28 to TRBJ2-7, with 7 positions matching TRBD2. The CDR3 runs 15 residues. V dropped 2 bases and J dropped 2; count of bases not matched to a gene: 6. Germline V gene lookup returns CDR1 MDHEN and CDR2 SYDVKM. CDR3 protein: CASSLTREVPYEQYF. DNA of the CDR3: TGTGCCAGCAGTTTAACCCGGGAGGTTCCCTACGAGCAGTACTTC.

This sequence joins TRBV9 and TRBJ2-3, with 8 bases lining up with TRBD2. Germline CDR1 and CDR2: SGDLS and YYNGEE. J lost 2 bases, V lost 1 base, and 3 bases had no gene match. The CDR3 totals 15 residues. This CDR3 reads CASSVSGGYTDTQYF. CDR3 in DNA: TGTGCCAGCAGCGTAAGCGGGGGATACACAGATACGCAGTATTTT.

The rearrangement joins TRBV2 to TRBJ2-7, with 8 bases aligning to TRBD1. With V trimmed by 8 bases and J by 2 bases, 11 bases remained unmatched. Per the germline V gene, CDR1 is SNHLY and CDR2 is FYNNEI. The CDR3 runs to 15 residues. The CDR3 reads CASPPGRDRTYEQYF. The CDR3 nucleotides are TGTGCCAGCCCCCCTGGCCGGGACAGGACCTACGAGCAGTACTTC.

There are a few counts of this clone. The chain's CDR3 is CASSTDWSSGNTIYF. The CDR3 DNA reads as TGCGCCAGCAGCACCGACTGGAGCTCTGGAAACACCATATATTTT. This rearrangement joins TRBV5-1 to TRBJ1-3, with D hard to call. Germline V gene lookup returns CDR1 SGHRS and CDR2 YFSETQ. The CDR3 covers 15 residues. The V end was cut by 4 bases, the J end by 0 bases, with 11 bases between.

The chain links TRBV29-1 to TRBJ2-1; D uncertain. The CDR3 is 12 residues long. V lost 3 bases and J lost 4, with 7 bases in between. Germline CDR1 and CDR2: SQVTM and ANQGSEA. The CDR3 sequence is CSVERRYNEQFF. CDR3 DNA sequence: TGCAGCGTTGAGAGGCGTTACAATGAGCAGTTCTTC.

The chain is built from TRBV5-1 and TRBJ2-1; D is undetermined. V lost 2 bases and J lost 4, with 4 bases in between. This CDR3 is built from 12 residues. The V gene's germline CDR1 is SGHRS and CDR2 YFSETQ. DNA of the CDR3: TGCGCCAGCAGCTTCCAATACAATGAGCAGTTCTTC. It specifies CASSFQYNEQFF.